This T cell receptor (beta chain) was recorded in a study of blood T cells in healthy people across ages (dated by TCRdb to between 2014 and 2017). With respect to the entire study: In model experiments, template switching captured about one uniquely barcoded TCR beta cDNA molecule for every two T cells. To track age-related changes in TCR beta repertoire diversity, the study relied on deep sequencing normalized with unique cDNA molecular identifiers. Donors were grouped into four age groups: young (average about 15 years), middle-aged (under 40), aged (about 60) and long-lived (just over 80). To avoid experimental bias, donors of different ages were randomly spread across the sequencing lanes. The study analyzed two additional independent replicas of 1 million unique cDNA reads from the same blood draw for two donors, one aged 18 to 30 and one aged 80 or older. The study at large found these results: As age increased, observed TCR beta diversity per million T cells dropped in a roughly linear way, and a significant reduction was already evident by age 40. Observed TCR beta diversity correlated strongly with the percentage of naive T cells measured by flow cytometry. Compared with the aged group, the long-lived group had more naive CD4+ T cells, fewer expanded clones and increased TCR diversity, a pattern suggesting age selection. Estimates of total diversity based on one million sequenced T cells were considered lower bounds and underestimates. Because the CMV infection status of the donors was unknown, age-related changes in expanded clonotypes may potentially have been confounded. Bulk unsorted PBMC profiling prevented conclusive comparison of naive and antigen-experienced compartments.

This clonotype was picked up many times. What antigen it recognizes has not been identified. Base qualities are not provided; no much larger clone lies one nucleotide away. The roughly 39 donors, aged about 6 to 95 years, were systemically healthy Caucasian individuals from Russia. Each donor gave roughly 9 milliliters of peripheral blood, drawn into EDTA-treated Vacutainer tubes. Ficoll-Paque density-gradient centrifugation was used to isolate PBMCs, with at least 6.5 million per sample. Total RNA, at least 5 micrograms per sample, was extracted from PBMCs with Trizol reagent. For every donor, flow cytometry on a PBMC aliquot measured the percentage of naive CD45RAhigh/CD27high T cells. The receptor library was made with 5' RACE. The sequencer was an Illumina HiSeq 2500. A second PCR of about 7 to 12 cycles was performed with a sample-barcoded 5' primer and a J-beta primer mix. A template-switch 5' adaptor carrying 12 random nucleotides introduced a unique molecular identifier onto each TCR beta cDNA molecule. Each sample yielded at least 2.5 million CDR3-containing paired-end reads. First-strand cDNA synthesis was performed from all RNA using the Mint cDNA synthesis kit, with priming by a TRBC-specific oligonucleotide. Following uracil-DNA glycosylase treatment, all cDNA underwent a first 18-cycle PCR with the universal primers M1SS and BC2_uni_R. Processing in the source paper ran as follows. Normalization of each sample was performed by random selection of 1 million high-quality reads, each carrying a distinct molecular identifier. Instead of being binned into consensus sequences, reads with shared molecular identifiers were discarded. MiTCR, set to a Q25 quality threshold and the strictest error-elimination algorithm, was used for CDR3 identification, clonotype clustering and error correction. A nonparametric unseen species model using Euler transformation provided a lower-bound estimate of total TCR beta diversity. TCRdb's own reprocessing of the public reads used fastp at Q25 and MiXCR and kept productive beta chains. Every CDR3 protein is listed once, alongside the most common genes and DNA of its rows. These V and J calls rely on TCRdb rather than the paper's analysis. For this sample there are approximately 730,000 distinct CDR3 sequences; roughly 41% appear just once. Of the sample, 20% to 25% falls within the top ten clones.

What was sequenced was blood. The clonotype comes from a woman aged 55-70 years in good health.

The CDR3 reads as follows: CASTRGTSGISYNEQFF. Here is the DNA: TGTGCCAGCACCCGGGGGACTAGCGGGATCTCCTACAATGAGCAGTTCTTC. This chain is built from TRBV7-9 and TRBJ2-1; TRBD2 matches 13 bases in the middle. CDR1 and CDR2 (SEHNR, FQNEAQ) derive from the germline V gene (reference sequence). The junction shows trimming of 7 bases on V and 0 bases on J, and the gene matches do not reach 6 bases of it. CDR3 length: 17 amino acids, cysteine to phenylalanine. Only CDR3 DNA remains: 51 bases, in frame from the first base.